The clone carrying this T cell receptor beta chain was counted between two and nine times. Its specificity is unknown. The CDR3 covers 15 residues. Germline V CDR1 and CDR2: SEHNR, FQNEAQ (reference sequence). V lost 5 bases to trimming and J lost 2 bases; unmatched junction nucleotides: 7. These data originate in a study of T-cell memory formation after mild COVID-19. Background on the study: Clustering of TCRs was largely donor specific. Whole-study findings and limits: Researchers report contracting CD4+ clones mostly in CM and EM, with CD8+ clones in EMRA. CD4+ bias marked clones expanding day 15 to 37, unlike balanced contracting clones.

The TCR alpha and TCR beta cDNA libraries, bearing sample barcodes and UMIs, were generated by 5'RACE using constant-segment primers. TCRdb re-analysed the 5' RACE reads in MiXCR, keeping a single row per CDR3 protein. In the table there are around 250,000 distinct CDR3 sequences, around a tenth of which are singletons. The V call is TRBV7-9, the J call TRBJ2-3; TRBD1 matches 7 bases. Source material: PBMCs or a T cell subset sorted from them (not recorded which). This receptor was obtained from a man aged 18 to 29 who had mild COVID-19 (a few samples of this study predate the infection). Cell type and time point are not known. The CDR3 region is CASSPYRGNTDTQYF. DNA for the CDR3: TGTGCCAGCAGCCCTTACAGGGGTAACACAGATACGCAGTATTTT.